The 29 T cell receptor beta chains below come from one sample, sequenced in a study of neurological immune-mediated disorders. Time point denoted: longitudinal time-point 1 (baseline). In TCRdb, the 5' RACE reads were re-called with MiXCR into one record per CDR3 protein. The sample lists tens of thousands of distinct CDR3 sequences, 3.2% occurring once. The source material was PBMCs. These receptor sequences come from an older woman with multiple sclerosis.

This clonotype was seen ten or more times. J is TRBJ1-6 and V is TRBV7-9, with D perhaps matching TRBD1 (5 bases). V gave up 0 bases and J gave up 7 bases, with 10 bases separating them. The CDR3 spans 15 residues. Germline values: CDR1 SEHNR, CDR2 FQNEAQ (reference sequence). CDR3 amino acids: CASSLAGTDNSPLHF. In DNA, the CDR3 is TGTGCCAGCAGCTTAGCCGGGACGGACAATTCACCCCTCCACTTT.

In this sample, this clonotype turned up many times. This rearrangement joins TRBV20-1 to TRBJ1-1, with a tentative D call TRBD1 (6 bases). This CDR3 spans 12 amino acids. V shed 3 bases and J shed 6 bases, with 11 bases lying between them. CDR1 DFQATT and CDR2 SNEGSKA come from the germline V gene (reference sequence). For the CDR3, the DNA is TGCAGTGCTAGTTGGGACATGGCTGAAGCTTTCTTT. Its protein is CSASWDMAEAFF.

This clonotype was picked up many times. The genes are TRBV6-5 and TRBJ1-1; 8 bases align to TRBD1. V dropped 5 bases and J dropped 8; count of bases not matched to a gene: 4. Germline V gene data show CDR1 as MNHEY and CDR2 as SVGAGI. The CDR3 covers 12 residues. The CDR3 sequence: CASSQGTGEAFF. CDR3 bases: TGTGCCAGCAGTCAAGGGACAGGAGAAGCTTTCTTT.

This clonotype was seen many times. The genes are TRBV5-4 and TRBJ2-2; 11 nucleotides line up with TRBD2. Germline trimming cut 3 bases from V and 7 bases from J; bases unmatched to any gene: 8. The CDR3 extends over 16 amino acids. Germline assignment: CDR1 SGHNT and CDR2 YYREEE (reference sequence). The CDR3 spells CASSSLAGGQIGELFF. The DNA of the CDR3 is TGTGCCAGCAGCTCATTAGCGGGGGGGCAAATCGGGGAGCTGTTTTTT.

This clonotype was detected ten times or more. The V call is TRBV20-1, the J call TRBJ2-7; 9 bases are shared with TRBD1. V shed 0 bases and J 5 bases; nucleotides not matched to a gene: 8. This CDR3 is built from 15 residues. Germline V gives CDR1 DFQATT, CDR2 SNEGSKA (reference sequence). The DNA of the CDR3 is TGCAGTGCTAGAGATCGGGAAGGGACAGGGAACGAGCAGTACTTC. Translation: CSARDREGTGNEQYF.

This clonotype was recorded a few times. The CDR3 does not end in the conserved phenylalanine or tryptophan, so this is likely a read error. The chain joins TRBV2 to TRBJ2-1, with D possibly being TRBD2 (6 bases). The CDR3 contains 16 residues. Per the germline V gene, CDR1 is SNHLY and CDR2 is FYNNEI. The V end was cut by 7 bases, the J end by 8 bases, with 24 bases between. In DNA form, the CDR3 reads TGTGCCAGCACCAACCCGGGACTCACTAGGGTGGATGAGCAGTTCAAC. Its translation is CASTNPGLTRVDEQFN.

In this sample, this clonotype turned up many times. The rearrangement joins TRBV20-1 to TRBJ1-5; D gene ambiguous. This CDR3 comprises 14 residues. Germline lookup yields CDR1 DFQATT and CDR2 SNEGSKA (reference sequence). V was clipped by 0 bases and J by 5 bases, with 11 bases between them. The CDR3: CSARDIIGDQPQHF. The DNA for the CDR3 is TGCAGTGCTAGAGATATTATCGGGGATCAGCCCCAGCATTTT.

This clonotype was picked up many times. J is TRBJ1-4 and V is TRBV6-5; no firm D call. V was cut by 6 bases and J by 12 bases, with 14 bases left in between. The germline V gene encodes CDR1 MNHEY and CDR2 SVGAGI. The CDR3 contains 12 residues. CDR3 coding DNA: TGTGCCAGCAGGAGGGAGACGAGTGAACTGTTTTTT. This sequence encodes CASRRETSELFF.

This clonotype was found a few times. The gene calls are TRBV6-2 or TRBV6-3 and TRBJ2-2; either TRBD1 or TRBD2 may fit D (5 bases each). The CDR3 is 14 amino acids. The V gene lost 6 bases and the J gene lost 2 bases, with 10 bases spanning the gap. The germline gives CDR1 MNHEY, CDR2 SVGEGT. For the CDR3, the DNA is TGTGCCAGCAGGGGGACGCTTAACACCGGGGAGCTGTTTTTT. Protein sequence: CASRGTLNTGELFF.

Many counts were recorded for this clonotype. The CDR3 spells CASSLAGDASRPSGANVLTF. CDR3 DNA sequence: TGTGCCAGCAGCTTAGCCGGCGACGCCTCTCGCCCATCTGGGGCCAACGTCCTGACTTTC. The V call is TRBV7-9, the J call TRBJ2-6, with D unclear. Germline CDR1 and CDR2: SEHNR and FQNEAQ (reference sequence). V was trimmed by 0 bases and J by 1 base, leaving 19 bases between them. This CDR3 comprises 20 residues.

This clonotype has a count of ten or more. The gene calls are TRBV20-1 and TRBJ2-2, with 8 bases fitting TRBD1. V dropped 8 bases and J dropped 6; count of bases not matched to a gene: 5. Germline V lookup: CDR1 DFQATT, CDR2 SNEGSKA (reference sequence). The CDR3 is 12 amino acids. In DNA, the CDR3 is TGCAGTCCGGACAGGGTGTCCGGGGAGCTGTTTTTT. This gives the protein CSPDRVSGELFF.

This clonotype was seen repeatedly, ten times or more. The chain combines TRBV25-1 with TRBJ1-2; D might be TRBD1 (5 bases). Germline values: CDR1 MGHDK, CDR2 SYGVNS. V gave up 6 bases and J gave up 4 bases, with 15 bases separating them. CDR3 length: 14 amino acids. CDR3 in DNA: TGTGCCAGCAGCCTGGGGCAGTCGGCCTATGGCTACACCTTC. As protein: CASSLGQSAYGYTF.

This clonotype has a count of ten or more. The CDR3 is CASTPSVGVTTGELFF. The DNA for the CDR3 is TGTGCCAGCACCCCCAGCGTCGGGGTAACGACCGGGGAGCTGTTTTTT. The V and J genes are TRBV5-5 and TRBJ2-2, with D tentatively TRBD2 (5 bases). Germline lookup yields CDR1 SGHKS and CDR2 YYEKEE (reference sequence). Trimming pared 6 bases from V and 5 bases from J, leaving 20 bases between. The CDR3 runs 16 residues.

At least ten counts were recorded for this clonotype. The V and J genes are TRBV7-9 and TRBJ2-3; TRBD2 is a possible D gene (6 bases). The V end lost 5 bases, the J end lost 0 bases, and 9 bases lay between the germline ends. CDR1 and CDR2 from the germline V gene are SEHNR and FQNEAQ (reference sequence). There are 14 residues in the CDR3. The CDR3 bases are TGTGCCAGCAGCCCCGGGGGTAGCACAGATACGCAGTATTTT. It specifies CASSPGGSTDTQYF.

This clonotype was counted ten times or more. The rearrangement uses TRBV20-1 and TRBJ1-1; TRBD1 matches at 7 bases. CDR1 and CDR2 (germline): DFQATT, SNEGSKA (reference sequence). The CDR3 extends over 14 amino acids. Trimming at V came to 7 bases and at J to 0 bases, leaving 8 bases not matched to a gene. Here the CDR3 reads CSVPLGTVNTEAFF. CDR3 nucleotides: TGCAGTGTTCCTCTCGGGACAGTGAACACTGAAGCTTTCTTT.

In this sample, this clonotype turned up many times. This chain connects TRBV5-1 to TRBJ1-1; the D gene is possibly TRBD1 (5 bases). The CDR3 is 18 amino acids. Per the germline V gene, CDR1 is SGHRS and CDR2 is YFSETQ. The V and J ends lost 0 bases and 0 bases respectively, with 18 bases between them. CDR3 amino acids: CASSLDGTHRSLNTEAFF. CDR3 DNA: TGCGCCAGCAGCTTGGATGGAACCCACAGGTCTTTGAACACTGAAGCTTTCTTT.

This clonotype has at least ten counts. The V and J genes are TRBV5-1 and TRBJ2-1; 12 bases align to TRBD2. The CDR3 runs to 19 residues. Germline V gives CDR1 SGHRS, CDR2 YFSETQ. V lost 0 bases to trimming and J lost 0 bases; unmatched junction nucleotides: 7. The CDR3, as DNA: TGCGCCAGCAGCTTGGAACGACTAGCGGGGGAAAGCTCCTACAATGAGCAGTTCTTC. Translation: CASSLERLAGESSYNEQFF. Supplemented by reference TRBV5-1 and TRBJ2-1, the full variable domain reads KAGVTQTPRYLIKTRGQQVTLSCSPISGHRSVSWYQQTPGQGLQFLFEYFSETQRNKGNFPGRFSGRQFSNSRSEMNVSTLELGDSALYLCASSLERLAGESSYNEQFFGPGTRLTVL.

This clonotype was observed a few times. The CDR3 bases are TGCAGTGCTAGAATGCCGGCCAGCACTGAAGCTTTCTTT. The encoded protein is CSARMPASTEAFF. The chain carries TRBV20-1 and TRBJ1-1; no clear D. Germline assignment: CDR1 DFQATT and CDR2 SNEGSKA (reference sequence). V was pared by 2 bases and J by 4 bases, with 11 bases between. The CDR3 has 13 amino acids.

In this sample, this clonotype turned up many times. CDR3 amino acids: CSAPGGKLFF. Here the CDR3 DNA reads TGCAGTGCTCCGGGGGGAAAACTGTTTTTT. The rearrangement uses TRBV20-1 and TRBJ1-4; maybe TRBD1 (5 bases). This CDR3 comprises 10 residues. Germline CDR1 and CDR2: DFQATT and SNEGSKA (reference sequence). V was pared by 5 bases and J by 10 bases, with 8 bases between.

This clonotype was seen at least ten times. The chain links TRBV7-8 to TRBJ1-1; D uncertain. The germline CDR1 and CDR2 sequences are SGHVS and FQNEAQ. V lost 3 bases and J 11 bases, leaving 13 bases between the germline ends. The CDR3 is 12 residues long. The chain's CDR3 is CASSFAARTAFF. CDR3 DNA sequence: TGTGCCAGCAGCTTCGCTGCCAGGACCGCTTTCTTT. The full variable domain, rest sourced from reference TRBV7-8 and TRBJ1-1, is GAGVSQSPRYKVAKRGQDVALRCDPISGHVSLFWYQQALGQGPEFLTYFQNEAQLDKSGLPSDRFFAERPEGSVSTLKIQRTQQEDSAVYLCASSFAARTAFFGQGTRLTVV.

This clonotype was seen repeatedly, ten times or more. The chain combines TRBV18 with TRBJ2-3; no clear D. V was cut by 2 bases and J by 0 bases, with 12 bases left in between. The CDR3 spans 16 residues. Germline V gene lookup returns CDR1 KGHSH and CDR2 LQKENI. CDR3 amino acids: CASSPRLTASTDTQYF. CDR3 nucleotide sequence: TGTGCCAGCTCACCAAGACTTACCGCTAGCACAGATACGCAGTATTTT.

This clonotype was counted at least ten times. V gene TRBV11-2 combines with J gene TRBJ2-2, with D perhaps given as TRBD1 or TRBD2 (5 bases each). With 6 bases removed from V and 7 bases from J, the gap between germline ends came to 18 bases. Germline lookup yields CDR1 SGHAT and CDR2 FQNNGV. The CDR3 covers 15 residues. CDR3 amino acids: CASRRGSGSNGELFF. In nucleotides, the CDR3 is TGTGCCAGCAGGAGAGGGTCAGGGAGTAACGGGGAGCTGTTTTTT.

This clonotype appeared many times. With a much larger clone just one base away, this may be a read error. The chain recombines TRBV5-1 with TRBJ2-2; maybe TRBD2 (5 bases). This CDR3 contains 15 residues. With 4 bases removed from V and 2 bases from J, the gap between germline ends came to 12 bases. The germline V gene has CDR1 SGHRS and CDR2 YFSETQ. The CDR3 bases are TGCGCCAGCAGCAGTCCGGGAAAAAACACCGGGGAGCTGTTTTTT. It specifies CASSSPGKNTGELFF.

In this sample, this clonotype is medium-sized (0.01 to 0.1%). The chain links TRBV20-1 to TRBJ2-3, with 8 bases lining up with TRBD2. The CDR3 consists of 16 residues. V shed 4 bases and J 0 bases; nucleotides not matched to a gene: 9. Germline V gene sequence: CDR1 DFQATT, CDR2 SNEGSKA (reference sequence). DNA of the CDR3: TGCAGTGCTACCGCGGGGGGCTTCTCGAGCACAGATACGCAGTATTTT. This translates into CSATAGGFSSTDTQYF.

This clonotype was detected only a few times. A read error may explain this, as a much larger clone is one base away. The rearrangement uses TRBV20-1 and TRBJ2-6; D may correspond to TRBD1 or TRBD2 (5 bases each). Per the germline V gene, CDR1 is DFQATT and CDR2 is SNEGSKA (reference sequence). The length of the CDR3 is 14 residues. DNA for the CDR3: TGCAGTGCGGGAGCTCCCTCTGGGGCCAAAGTCCTGACTTTC. Residues: CSAGAPSGAKVLTF.

This clonotype was seen at least ten times. The chain combines TRBV7-8 with TRBJ1-1; no reliable D call. Germline V gene sequence: CDR1 SGHVS, CDR2 FQNEAQ. CDR3 length equals 11 residues. Trimming pared 1 base from V and 7 bases from J, leaving 4 bases between. The CDR3 nucleotides read TGTGCCAGCAGCTTAGGGTTTGAAGCTTTCTTT. It specifies CASSLGFEAFF.

Details on this clonotype: A much larger clone differs by one base, so this may be a read error. The chain has TRBV7-2 and TRBJ1-3; 7 nucleotides match TRBD1. V dropped 5 bases and J dropped 10; count of bases not matched to a gene: 8. Germline-derived CDR1 and CDR2 are SGHTA and FQGNSA. This CDR3 region has 13 residues. This chain's CDR3 is CASSLGQKKTIYF. The CDR3 region has the DNA TGTGCCAGCAGCCTGGGACAGAAAAAAACCATATATTTT.

In this sample, this clonotype turned up many times. This sequence joins TRBV20-1 and TRBJ2-7; D is unresolved. There are 15 residues in the CDR3. Trimming took off 0 bases at V and 1 base at J, with 13 bases between the two ends. Germline loops: CDR1 DFQATT, CDR2 SNEGSKA (reference sequence). Written as DNA, the CDR3 is TGCAGTGCTAGAGATGCAGGTTCCCTATCCTACGAGCAGTACTTC. This sequence encodes CSARDAGSLSYEQYF.

This clonotype came up many times. The rearrangement uses TRBV20-1 and TRBJ2-7; maybe TRBD2 (5 bases). The CDR3 extends over 12 amino acids. The ends were cut back, 6 bases at V and 4 bases at J, with 13 bases in the middle. Per germline, CDR1 DFQATT and CDR2 SNEGSKA (reference sequence). CDR3 loop: CSARTDEYEQYF. The CDR3 nucleotides are TGCAGTGCCCGGACTGACGAATACGAGCAGTACTTC.